Listed below are T cell receptor beta chains from one sample, sequenced in a study of immune heterogeneity within non-small cell lung tumors. TCRdb analysed the multiplex PCR reads with MiXCR anew, one entry per CDR3 protein. The repertoire holds about 3,400 distinct CDR3 sequences, with about two fifths as singletons. What was sequenced was lung tumor tissue. The receptors come from a man in his sixties or seventies with non-small cell lung cancer. CDR3s include the opening cysteine and the closing phenylalanine or tryptophan. A D gene is named only where the DNA matches it firmly. Size is stated for part of the rows, as once, few or many counts, or as a class when the clone is expanded.

clone_size,v_call,d_call,j_call,cdr3_aa,cdr3_nt
NA,TRBV19,TRBD1,TRBJ1-1,CASRTDRAENTEAFF,TGTGCCAGTAGGACAGACAGGGCAGAGAACACTGAAGCTTTCTTT
NA,TRBV3-1,NA,TRBJ2-7,CASSQGVSLSYF,TGTGCCAGCAGCCAAGGCGTCAGCCTTTCTTACTTC
NA,TRBV20-1,NA,TRBJ2-7,CSARQGYEQYF,TGCAGTGCTAGACAGGGTTACGAGCAGTACTTC
once,TRBV5-6,NA,TRBJ1-5,CASSLFRGQGYSNQPQHF,TGTGCCAGCAGCTTGTTCCGAGGCCAAGGGTATAGCAATCAGCCCCAGCATTTT
few,TRBV20-1,NA,TRBJ1-2,CSAHLNRVGYTF,TGCAGTGCTCACTTGAACAGGGTTGGCTACACCTTC
once,TRBV7-9,TRBD2,TRBJ2-3,CASSLSSGISPDTQYF,TGTGCCAGCAGCTTGAGTAGCGGGATTTCGCCGGATACGCAGTATTTT
few,TRBV28,NA,TRBJ2-1,CASSRDEARGPEQFF,TGTGCCAGCAGCCGAGATGAGGCCCGCGGCCCTGAGCAGTTCTTC
once,TRBV5-1,TRBD1,TRBJ1-5,CASSLAPDRVGPQHF,TGCGCCAGCAGCTTGGCCCCGGACAGGGTCGGGCCCCAGCATTTT
NA,TRBV7-3,NA,TRBJ2-3,CASSPNAADTQYF,TGTGCCAGCAGCCCAAACGCCGCAGATACGCAGTATTTT
NA,TRBV12-3/TRBV12-4,NA,TRBJ1-1,CASSLPLTGGTEAFF,TGTGCCAGCAGTTTACCCCTCACAGGAGGCACTGAAGCTTTCTTT
NA,TRBV27,NA,TRBJ2-2,CASKTAGVVGELFF,TGTGCCAGCAAGACCGCTGGGGTGGTCGGGGAGCTGTTTTTT
few,TRBV29-1,NA,TRBJ2-5,CSVVPPRSLGTQYF,TGCAGCGTTGTGCCCCCGAGGAGTTTGGGGACCCAGTACTTC
NA,TRBV6-2/TRBV6-3,NA,TRBJ2-7,CASSAQDSRSYEQYF,TGTGCCAGCAGTGCCCAGGACAGCCGCTCCTACGAGCAGTACTTC
NA,TRBV4-1,NA,TRBJ1-4,CASSRRMDEKLFF,TGCGCCAGCAGCAGACGCATGGATGAAAAACTGTTTTTT
few,TRBV3-1,NA,TRBJ1-4,CASSQGLNEKLFF,TGTGCCAGCAGCCAGGGGCTTAATGAAAAACTGTTTTTT
NA,TRBV11-2,TRBD1,TRBJ2-3,CASSSRGQRVDTQYF,TGTGCCAGCAGTTCGAGGGGGCAGAGGGTCGATACGCAGTATTTT
few,TRBV7-9,NA,TRBJ2-7,CASSPSSDPYEQYF,TGTGCCAGCAGCCCTTCTAGCGATCCCTACGAGCAGTACTTC
few,TRBV7-9,NA,TRBJ2-3,CASSLLGQTVADTQYF,TGTGCCAGCAGCTTACTAGGACAGACGGTTGCAGATACGCAGTATTTT
few,TRBV27,NA,TRBJ1-2,CASSFGVGYGYTF,TGTGCCAGCAGTTTCGGGGTTGGGTATGGCTACACCTTC
NA,TRBV6-4,NA,TRBJ1-1,CASSDEPYTEAFF,TGTGCCAGCAGTGACGAACCATACACTGAAGCTTTCTTT
few,TRBV19,TRBD1,TRBJ2-3,CASSPTGGLTDTQYF,TGTGCCAGTAGTCCGACAGGGGGCCTCACAGATACGCAGTATTTT
medium-sized,TRBV18,TRBD2,TRBJ2-1,CASSPASGRDNEQFF,TGTGCCAGCTCACCTGCTAGCGGGAGGGACAATGAGCAGTTCTTC
NA,TRBV28,NA,TRBJ1-5,CASNNLALYSNQPQHF,TGTGCCAGCAATAATTTAGCACTGTATAGCAATCAGCCCCAGCATTTT
few,TRBV7-2,NA,TRBJ1-3,CASSGQTGSGNTIYF,TGTGCCAGCAGCGGACAAACAGGGAGCGGAAACACCATATATTTT
NA,TRBV11-2,NA,TRBJ2-3,CASSFGRSTDTQYF,TGTGCCAGCAGCTTCGGCAGGTCCACAGATACGCAGTATTTT
NA,TRBV6-1,NA,TRBJ1-4,CASSPVNTNEKLFF,TGTGCCAGCAGTCCGGTGAACACTAATGAAAAACTGTTTTTT
NA,TRBV19,NA,TRBJ2-2,CASSSPARVTAGTGELFF,TGTGCCAGTAGTTCCCCGGCGAGGGTGACCGCGGGCACCGGGGAGCTGTTTTTT
NA,TRBV27,NA,TRBJ2-6,CASRVSGANVLTF,TGTGCCAGCAGGGTGTCTGGGGCCAACGTCCTGACTTTC
NA,TRBV20-1,NA,TRBJ2-3,CSAIAMVRVESTDTQYF,TGCAGTGCCATAGCCATGGTCAGGGTCGAGAGCACAGATACGCAGTATTTT
few,TRBV19,TRBD1,TRBJ1-1,CASPRQGRTWRTEAFF,TGTGCCAGCCCGAGACAGGGCCGAACGTGGAGGACTGAAGCTTTCTTT
NA,TRBV20-1,TRBD1,TRBJ2-7,CSASDRVQQYF,TGCAGTGCTAGTGACAGGGTACAGCAGTACTTC
large,TRBV19,NA,TRBJ2-5,CATRRNGGETQYF,TGTGCCACCCGACGAAACGGTGGGGAGACCCAGTACTTC
NA,TRBV12-3/TRBV12-4,NA,TRBJ2-3,CASSFPGTDTQYF,TGTGCCAGCAGTTTTCCAGGGACGGATACGCAGTATTTT
NA,TRBV27,NA,TRBJ2-1,CASSFRDEQFF,TGTGCCAGCAGTTTTAGAGATGAGCAGTTCTTC
NA,TRBV30,TRBD1,TRBJ1-3,CAWGLGQAGNTIYF,TGTGCCTGGGGATTAGGACAGGCTGGAAACACCATATATTTT
few,TRBV6-6,NA,TRBJ2-3,CASSYSTEPSSSTDTQYF,TGTGCCAGCAGTTACTCGACCGAACCATCTTCTAGCACAGATACGCAGTATTTT
NA,TRBV7-6,NA,TRBJ2-7,CASSLGQGGGYEQYF,TGTGCCAGCAGCTTAGGGCAGGGTGGGGGTTACGAGCAGTACTTC
large,TRBV28,TRBD1,TRBJ2-7,CASRGIQGAANEQYF,TGTGCCAGCAGAGGGATACAGGGGGCAGCCAACGAGCAGTACTTC
NA,TRBV6-5,NA,TRBJ2-1,CASSYNNNEQFF,TGTGCCAGCAGTTACAACAACAATGAGCAGTTCTTC
medium-sized,TRBV30,NA,TRBJ1-3,CAWGHGSGNTIYF,TGTGCCTGGGGACACGGTTCTGGAAACACCATATATTTT
NA,TRBV7-8,NA,TRBJ2-1,CASSQPATGSYNEQFF,TGTGCCAGCAGCCAACCAGCCACTGGCTCCTACAATGAGCAGTTCTTC
few,TRBV19,TRBD2,TRBJ2-1,CASAGGAKAEQFF,TGTGCCAGCGCGGGAGGGGCCAAGGCTGAGCAGTTCTTC
few,TRBV6-5,TRBD1,TRBJ2-7,CASSYGQGEGYF,TGTGCCAGCAGTTACGGACAGGGAGAGGGGTACTTC